This T cell receptor beta chain comes out of a study of T cell changes during pregnancy in multiple sclerosis. Trimming at V came to 6 bases and at J to 4 bases, leaving 4 bases not matched to a gene. The CDR3 is 13 amino acids. Germline CDR1 MNHNS, CDR2 SASEGT. Profiling relied on immunoSEQ multiplex PCR, and the TCRdb table lists in-frame clones only, not all of them. The sample includes some 80,000 clones, over 85% of them seen just once. The sequencing here drew on CD4+ T cells from peripheral blood mononuclear cells, taken after pregnancy. The TCR was taken from a female donor with multiple sclerosis, enrolled in a pregnancy study. The V and J genes are TRBV6-1 and TRBJ2-3, with 7 nucleotides matching TRBD1. The CDR3 region is CASRGTGADTQYF. The CDR3 DNA sequence: TGTGCCAGCAGGGGAACAGGGGCAGATACGCAGTATTTT.